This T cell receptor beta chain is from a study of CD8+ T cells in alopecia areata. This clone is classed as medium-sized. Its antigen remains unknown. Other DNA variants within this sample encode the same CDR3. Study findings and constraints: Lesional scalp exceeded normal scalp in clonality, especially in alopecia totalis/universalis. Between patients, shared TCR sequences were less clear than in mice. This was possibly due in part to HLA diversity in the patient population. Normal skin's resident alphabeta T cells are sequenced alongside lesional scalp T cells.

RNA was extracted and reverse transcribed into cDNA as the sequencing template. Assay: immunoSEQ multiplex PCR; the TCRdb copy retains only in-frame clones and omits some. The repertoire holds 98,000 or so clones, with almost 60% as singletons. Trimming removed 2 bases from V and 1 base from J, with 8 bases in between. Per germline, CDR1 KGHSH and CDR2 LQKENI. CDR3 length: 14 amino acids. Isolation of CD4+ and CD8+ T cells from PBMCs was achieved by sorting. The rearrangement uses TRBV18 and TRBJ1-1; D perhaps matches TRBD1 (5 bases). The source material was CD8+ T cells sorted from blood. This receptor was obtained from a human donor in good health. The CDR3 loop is CASSPGAGNTEAFF. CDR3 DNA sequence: TGTGCCAGCTCACCAGGGGCGGGGAACACTGAAGCTTTCTTT.